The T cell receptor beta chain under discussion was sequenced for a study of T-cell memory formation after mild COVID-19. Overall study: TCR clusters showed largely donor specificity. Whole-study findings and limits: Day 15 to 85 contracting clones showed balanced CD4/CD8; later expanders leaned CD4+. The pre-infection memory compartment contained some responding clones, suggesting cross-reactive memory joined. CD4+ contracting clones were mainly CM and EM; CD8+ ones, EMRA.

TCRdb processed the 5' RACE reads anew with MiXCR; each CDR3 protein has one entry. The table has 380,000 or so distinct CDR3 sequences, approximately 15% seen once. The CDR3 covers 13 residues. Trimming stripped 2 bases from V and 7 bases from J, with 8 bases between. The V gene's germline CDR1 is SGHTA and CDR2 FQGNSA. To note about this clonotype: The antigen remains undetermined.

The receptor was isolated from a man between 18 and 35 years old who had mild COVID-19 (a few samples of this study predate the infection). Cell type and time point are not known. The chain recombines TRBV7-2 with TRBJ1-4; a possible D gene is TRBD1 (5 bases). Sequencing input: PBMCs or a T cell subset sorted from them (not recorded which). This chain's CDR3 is CASSLQGVEKLFF. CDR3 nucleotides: TGTGCCAGCAGCTTACAGGGCGTTGAAAAACTGTTTTTT.